These T cell receptor beta chains were read from a single sample in a study of T cell repertoires in cytomegalovirus infection. One entry per CDR3 protein, called by TCRdb with MiXCR from the reads. Seen here are about 530,000 distinct CDR3 sequences, approximately 25% observed once, and the top ten hold about 12%. Material: PBMCs. Receptors originate from a human donor in good health (CMV status not recorded). Some clones in this sample may be carry-over from other donors' samples. The CDR3 runs from the conserved cysteine through the conserved F or W. D genes are given only for firm matches. Not all rows give a size; the values are once, few, many and, for expanded clones, a class.

TRBJ1-3 few TRBV7-9 TRBD1 TGTGCCAGCAGCAGACGGGGACAGCTCTCTGGAAACACCATATATTTT CASSRRGQLSGNTIYF
TRBJ1-3 NA TRBV29-1 NA TGCAGCGTTGGGGATGGGGAAAACACCATATATTTT CSVGDGENTIYF
TRBJ1-6 NA TRBV19 NA TGTGCCAGTAGTGTCAAGGGTGATTCACCCCTCCACTTT CASSVKGDSPLHF
TRBJ1-2 few TRBV10-3 TRBD1 TGTGCCATCAGCAACTCCGGGACAGGACGGAACTATGGCTACACCTTC CAISNSGTGRNYGYTF
TRBJ1-1 NA TRBV6-1 NA TGTGCCAGCAATTTTTATCCGGGACTCAACACTGAAGCTTTCTTT CASNFYPGLNTEAFF
TRBJ2-4 NA TRBV7-8 TRBD1 TGTGCCAGCAGGCCCAGGGGGAAAAACATTCAGTACTTC CASRPRGKNIQYF
TRBJ2-1 NA TRBV7-2 NA TGTGCCAGCAGCGCGGGACCCTCAGGGTTGGGATCCTACAATGAGCAGTTCTTC CASSAGPSGLGSYNEQFF
TRBJ2-3 NA TRBV2 TRBD1 TGTGCCAGCAGTGTGACAGGGGGACTGGATACGCAGTATTTT CASSVTGGLDTQYF
TRBJ2-1 NA TRBV20-1 NA TGCAGTGCTACGCGTACTTTGGGGATCAATGAGCAGTTCTTC CSATRTLGINEQFF
TRBJ2-1 many TRBV7-6 TRBD2 TGTGCCAGCAGCTTAGAATCGGGGGAGGGCCTGAATGAGCAGTTCTTC CASSLESGEGLNEQFF
TRBJ2-2 NA TRBV4-3 TRBD2 TGCGCCAGCAGCCAAGATTTGAGACTAGCCCCCACCGGGGAGCTGTTTTTT CASSQDLRLAPTGELFF
TRBJ1-2 NA TRBV7-9 NA TGTGCCAGCAGCTCGCCGACAGGTTCTAACGGCTACACCTTC CASSSPTGSNGYTF
TRBJ1-1 once TRBV6-8 NA TGTGCCAGCAGCAACAGGGACACTGAAGCTTTCTTT CASSNRDTEAFF
TRBJ2-3 NA TRBV6-2/TRBV6-3 NA TGTGCCAGCAGTTTGGGACTGACCTTGGAAGCAGATACGCAGTATTTT CASSLGLTLEADTQYF
TRBJ2-5 NA TRBV20-1 NA TGCAGTGCTAGAGTTCAGGGAGAGACCCAGTACTTC CSARVQGETQYF
TRBJ2-5 many TRBV7-2 TRBD1 TGTGCCAGCAGCTTAGGGGGACAGGGGCAAGAGACCCAGTACTTC CASSLGGQGQETQYF
TRBJ2-3 few TRBV6-1 TRBD2 TGTGCCAGCCCACCCCGGACTAGCGGGGAGAGCACAGATACGCAGTATTTT CASPPRTSGESTDTQYF
TRBJ2-7 many TRBV7-2 NA TGTGCCAGCAGCTTAAACTCCTACGAGCAGTACTTC CASSLNSYEQYF
TRBJ2-2 few TRBV7-8 TRBD1 TGTGCCAGCAGCTTAGTTATGGCCTTCCGGGACAGGATAAACACCGGGGAGCTGTTTTTT CASSLVMAFRDRINTGELFF
TRBJ2-2 NA TRBV27 TRBD2 TGTGCCAGCAGTTTACTAGCGGGAGGACTTGGGCACGGGGAGCTGTTTTTT CASSLLAGGLGHGELFF
TRBJ1-4 NA TRBV27 NA TGTGCCAGCAGTCCGTCGGCGGGGGGTAGGTCGGGAAAACTGTTTTTT CASSPSAGGRSGKLFF
TRBJ2-3 few TRBV6-5 TRBD2 TGTGCCAGCAGTTACGGCCTAGCGGGAGGAAGAGATACGCAGTATTTT CASSYGLAGGRDTQYF
TRBJ2-1 few TRBV6-2/TRBV6-3 TRBD2 TGTGCCAGCAGTTCTCAGCGGGACTACAATGAGCAGTTCTTC CASSSQRDYNEQFF
TRBJ2-1 NA TRBV6-2/TRBV6-3 TRBD1 TGTGCCAGCAGGGATTGGACAGGGGGCTACAATGAGCAGTTCTTC CASRDWTGGYNEQFF
TRBJ2-7 many TRBV7-8 TRBD2 TGTGCCAGCAGCCCCCTAGCGGGAGAGTCTTACGAGCAGTACTTC CASSPLAGESYEQYF
TRBJ2-1 few TRBV7-6 NA TGTGCCAGCAGCCTAGACGGTGGGAATGAGCAGTTCTTC CASSLDGGNEQFF
TRBJ1-2 many TRBV7-2 NA TGTGCCAGCAGCTTAAGCCCAGGGGACTATGGCTACACCTTC CASSLSPGDYGYTF
TRBJ1-1 many TRBV7-9 TRBD1 TGTGCCAGCAGCCATTATCTCGGGACAGGTTTGGGCACTGAAGCTTTCTTT CASSHYLGTGLGTEAFF